This T cell receptor (beta chain) was profiled in a study of CD8 T cells in Susac syndrome. Reverse transcription of about 0.5 to 1 ug RNA was carried out with random hexamers. The TCR beta CDR3 was amplified by immunoSEQ multiplex PCR across 54 Vbeta, 13 Jbeta. TCRdb re-analysed the immunoSEQ multiplex PCR reads in MiXCR, keeping a single row per CDR3 protein. The sample has some 120,000 distinct CDR3 sequences; 85% to 95% are singletons. The CDR3 length is 11 residues. From germline, CDR1 is MNHEY and CDR2 SVGAGI. Deletions cut 2 bases from V and 8 bases from J, with 7 bases between. Sequencing was performed on CD4+ T cells from PBMCs. The origin of this receptor is a human donor in good health. The chain recombines TRBV6-5 with TRBJ2-7, with a tentative D call TRBD1 (5 bases). CDR3 in amino acids: CASSYRQQQYF. CDR3 DNA sequence: TGTGCCAGCAGTTACAGACAGCAGCAGTACTTC.